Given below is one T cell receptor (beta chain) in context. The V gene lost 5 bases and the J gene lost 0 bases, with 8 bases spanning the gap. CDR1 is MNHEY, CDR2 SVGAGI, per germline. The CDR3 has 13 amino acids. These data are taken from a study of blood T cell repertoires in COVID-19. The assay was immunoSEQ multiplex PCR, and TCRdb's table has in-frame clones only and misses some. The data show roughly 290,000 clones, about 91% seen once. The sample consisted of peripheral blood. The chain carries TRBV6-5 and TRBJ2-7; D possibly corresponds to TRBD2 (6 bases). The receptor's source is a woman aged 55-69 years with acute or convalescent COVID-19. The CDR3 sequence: CASSQGGSYEQYF. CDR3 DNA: TGTGCCAGCAGTCAGGGAGGCTCCTACGAGCAGTACTTC.